This T cell receptor beta chain was sequenced for a study of shared clonotypes between healthy human individuals. General study results and limits: Generation of non-shared clonotypes was less probable than generation of clonotypes shared by all four donors. Sequencing depth was expected to affect clonotype sharing among donors.

The count of this clone is one. Antigen: not known. Replicate PCRs for sorted subsets used approximately 190 ng DNA; this equaled 30,000 to 35,000 T cell genomes. TCRdb's copy holds only in-frame clones and misses some; the assay was immunoSEQ multiplex PCR. Of around 720,000 clones in the sample, 73% were seen once. This clonotype was obtained from a woman in her twenties or thirties in good health. The sample taken for sequencing was memory CD4+ T cells sorted from blood. Stated subset: CD45RA-negative fraction.

CDR3 DNA: TGTGCCAGCAGCCGAGGGGCCGCTAGCGGGAGCATGGCAGATACGCAGTATTTT. Translated, it gives CASSRGAASGSMADTQYF. The V call is TRBV7-3, the J call TRBJ2-3; 10 bases align to TRBD2. Per the germline V gene, CDR1 is SGHTA and CDR2 is FQGTGA. J lost 4 bases, V lost 5 bases, and 15 bases had no gene match. CDR3 length: 18 residues.